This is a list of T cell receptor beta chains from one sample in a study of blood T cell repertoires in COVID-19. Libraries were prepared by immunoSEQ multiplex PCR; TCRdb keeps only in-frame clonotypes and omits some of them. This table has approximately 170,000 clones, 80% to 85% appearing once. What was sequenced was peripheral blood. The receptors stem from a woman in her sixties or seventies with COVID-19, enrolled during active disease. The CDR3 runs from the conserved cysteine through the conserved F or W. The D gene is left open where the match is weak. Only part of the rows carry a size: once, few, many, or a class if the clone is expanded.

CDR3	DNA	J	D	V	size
CASSQIQRTGGASYTF	TGTGCCAGCAGCCAGATCCAAAGGACAGGGGGCGCCAGCTACACCTTC	TRBJ1-2	TRBD1	TRBV28	.
CASSILGAGGELFF	TGTGCCAGTAGTATATTGGGGGCCGGCGGGGAGCTGTTTTTT	TRBJ2-2	.	TRBV19	.
CASRTPGGETQYF	TGTGCCAGCAGGACTCCAGGGGGAGAGACCCAGTACTTC	TRBJ2-5	TRBD1	TRBV6-5	once
CASSLRLAGYNEQFF	TGCGCCAGCAGCTTAAGACTAGCGGGTTACAATGAGCAGTTCTTC	TRBJ2-1	TRBD2	TRBV5-1	.
CASSVGGTNQPQHF	TGTGCCAGCAGCGTAGGTGGCACCAATCAGCCCCAGCATTTT	TRBJ1-5	.	TRBV9	.
CASSLSSILGTRSYEQYF	TGTGCCAGCAGTTTATCTTCTATCCTAGGGACTCGCTCCTACGAGCAGTACTTC	TRBJ2-7	.	TRBV27	.
CASSYGTGIYEQYF	TGTGCCAGCAGTTACGGGACAGGGATATACGAGCAGTACTTC	TRBJ2-7	TRBD1	TRBV28	.
CASSQRTVNTEAFF	TGCGCCAGCAGCCAAAGGACAGTGAACACTGAAGCTTTCTTT	TRBJ1-1	.	TRBV5-1	.
CASSLFRARSNQPQHF	TGTGCCAGCAGTTTATTCAGGGCTCGGAGCAATCAGCCCCAGCATTTT	TRBJ1-5	.	TRBV28	.
CASSGQETQYF	TGTGCCAGTAGCGGGCAAGAGACCCAGTACTTC	TRBJ2-5	TRBD2	TRBV2	.
CAWSVEGREKLFF	TGTGCCTGGAGTGTAGAAGGGAGAGAAAAACTGTTTTTT	TRBJ1-4	.	TRBV30	.
CASSRGGSGSYNEQFF	TGTGCCAGCAGCCGCGGTGGTAGCGGGTCGTACAATGAGCAGTTCTTC	TRBJ2-1	TRBD2	TRBV11-3	.
CASSTQWDRKKYEQYF	TGTGCCAGCAGCACACAATGGGACAGGAAAAAGTACGAGCAGTACTTC	TRBJ2-7	TRBD1	TRBV7-7	.
CASSPRSAGLNTIYF	TGTGCCAGCAGCCCCCGGTCGGCAGGGTTAAACACCATATATTTT	TRBJ1-3	.	TRBV7-9	once
CATPRAEANEQFF	TGCGCCACCCCGCGGGCAGAGGCCAATGAGCAGTTCTTC	TRBJ2-1	.	TRBV10-1	.
CASTDSGQRSSYEQYF	TGTGCCAGCACCGACTCGGGACAGAGGAGCTCCTACGAGCAGTACTTC	TRBJ2-7	TRBD1	TRBV6-6	.
CASSFRTPGELFF	TGTGCCAGCAGCTTCCGGACTCCCGGGGAGCTGTTTTTT	TRBJ2-2	.	TRBV9	.
CASSLVYRGGETQYF	TGTGCCAGCAGCTTAGTTTACAGGGGGGGAGAGACCCAGTACTTC	TRBJ2-5	.	TRBV7-2	.
CASSLGAAGSSYEQYF	TGCGCCAGCAGCTTGGGAGCGGCCGGGAGCTCCTACGAGCAGTACTTC	TRBJ2-7	.	TRBV5-1	.
CASSSGLAGYNEQFF	TGTGCCAGCAGCTCGGGACTAGCGGGATACAATGAGCAGTTCTTC	TRBJ2-1	TRBD2	TRBV5-4	.
CASSVISSGRNTGELFF	TGTGCCAGCAGCGTTATAAGTAGCGGGAGGAACACCGGGGAGCTGTTTTTT	TRBJ2-2	TRBD2	TRBV7-2	.
CSASMSEVRQNIQYF	TGCAGTGCTAGTATGTCCGAGGTGCGCCAAAACATTCAGTACTTC	TRBJ2-4	.	TRBV20-1	.
CASSLVSGGGVRETQYF	TGTGCCAGCAGCTTGGTTTCAGGGGGCGGTGTAAGGGAGACCCAGTACTTC	TRBJ2-5	TRBD1	TRBV5-4	few
CSASGWGTGINYGYTF	TGCAGTGCTAGTGGATGGGGGACAGGCATTAACTATGGCTACACCTTC	TRBJ1-2	TRBD1	TRBV20-1	.
CASRPGLVKVDEQFF	TGTGCCAGTAGGCCGGGACTAGTAAAAGTAGATGAGCAGTTCTTC	TRBJ2-1	TRBD2	TRBV19	.
CATSDPGQGDSNQPQHF	TGTGCCACCAGTGACCCAGGACAGGGTGATAGCAATCAGCCCCAGCATTTT	TRBJ1-5	TRBD1	TRBV24-1	.
CASSLEGGELFF	TGTGCCAGCAGCTTAGAAGGCGGGGAGCTGTTTTTT	TRBJ2-2	.	TRBV7-6	.
CASSFSPGLAGVRSTGELFF	TGCGCCAGCAGTTTTTCCCCCGGGCTAGCGGGAGTCCGTAGCACCGGGGAGCTGTTTTTT	TRBJ2-2	TRBD2	TRBV5-1	.
CASSLVGSYNEQFF	TGTGCCAGCAGTTTAGTCGGCTCCTACAATGAGCAGTTCTTC	TRBJ2-1	.	TRBV28	.
CASSLGTSGAGELFF	TGTGCCAGCAGCCTCGGGACTAGCGGAGCCGGGGAGCTGTTTTTT	TRBJ2-2	TRBD2	TRBV7-3	.
CATRGGAGTDTQYF	TGTGCCACCAGAGGGGGCGCCGGCACAGATACGCAGTATTTT	TRBJ2-3	TRBD1	TRBV24-1	.
CASSSRVAGTTPVETQYF	TGTGCCAGCAGTTCCAGGGTTGCTGGGACTACACCTGTGGAGACCCAGTACTTC	TRBJ2-5	TRBD2	TRBV27	.
CASSHRARLSSYEQYF	TGTGCCAGCAGCCACAGGGCGCGGCTATCCTCCTACGAGCAGTACTTC	TRBJ2-7	.	TRBV5-6	once
CASTYRRDYGYTF	TGTGCCAGCACGTATAGGAGGGACTATGGCTACACCTTC	TRBJ1-2	.	TRBV28	once
CAISESKSGTDTQYF	TGTGCCATCAGTGAGTCGAAGTCAGGAACAGATACGCAGTATTTT	TRBJ2-3	.	TRBV10-3	.
CASSFSSKETQYF	TGTGCCAGCAGCTTTAGTAGTAAAGAGACCCAGTACTTC	TRBJ2-5	.	TRBV11-3	.
CASNAGGQQYF	TGCGCCAGCAATGCGGGGGGACAGCAGTACTTC	TRBJ2-7	TRBD2	TRBV5-1	.
CASSPQGNQPQHF	TGTGCCAGCAGTCCACAGGGGAATCAGCCCCAGCATTTT	TRBJ1-5	TRBD1	TRBV28	.
CASSPGTGTETQYF	TGTGCCAGCAGTCCCGGGACAGGGACAGAGACCCAGTACTTC	TRBJ2-5	TRBD1	TRBV6-5	.
CASSLPHGSNEQFF	TGTGCCAGCAGCTTGCCCCACGGGAGTAATGAGCAGTTCTTC	TRBJ2-1	.	TRBV5-5	.
CASTGTEFSDSYEQYF	TGTGCCAGCACCGGGACAGAGTTTTCGGACTCCTACGAGCAGTACTTC	TRBJ2-7	TRBD1	TRBV2	.
CASSLVGTGENIQYF	TGTGCCAGCAGCTTAGTGGGGACAGGGGAAAACATTCAGTACTTC	TRBJ2-4	TRBD1	TRBV7-2	.
CATSDRGPVNEQYF	TGTGCCACCAGTGACAGGGGGCCTGTCAACGAGCAGTACTTC	TRBJ2-7	TRBD1	TRBV24-1	once
CASKSSSGNTIYF	TGTGCCAGTAAGAGTAGCTCTGGAAACACCATATATTTT	TRBJ1-3	.	TRBV19	.
CASSLVGGSSTDTQYF	TGTGCCAGCAGCTTAGTCGGGGGATCTAGCACAGATACGCAGTATTTT	TRBJ2-3	.	TRBV7-2	.
CASRISGASSYNEQFF	TGTGCCAGTAGAATTAGCGGGGCCAGCTCCTACAATGAGCAGTTCTTC	TRBJ2-1	TRBD2	TRBV19	once